Listed here are 27 T cell receptor beta chains from one sample, sequenced in a study of beta chain features in type 1 diabetes. Investigators reverse transcribed all isolated RNA, so they sequenced expressed TCRB transcripts. Libraries were prepared by immunoSEQ multiplex PCR; TCRdb keeps only in-frame clonotypes and omits some of them. The sample has roughly 240,000 clones; about 14% are singletons. Sequenced input: naive CD4+ T cells from blood. Every receptor here comes from a woman in her forties in good health.

The J gene is TRBJ1-5, the V gene TRBV15; no definite D call. The V gene lost 0 bases and the J gene lost 6 bases, with 6 bases spanning the gap. The CDR3 contains 13 residues. Germline CDR1 LNHNV, CDR2 YYDKDF (reference sequence). The CDR3 is CATSREGSQPQHF. The CDR3, as DNA: TGTGCCACCAGCAGAGAAGGGAGTCAGCCCCAGCATTTT.

The chain is built from TRBV19 and TRBJ2-2; tentative D call: TRBD1 (6 bases). The CDR3 spans 14 residues. Germline CDR1 reads LNHDA; CDR2 reads SQIVND (reference sequence). The V end was cut by 8 bases, the J end by 0 bases, with 10 bases between. The CDR3 spells CASLRTANTGELFF. The CDR3 nucleotides are TGTGCCAGTCTTAGGACAGCGAACACCGGGGAGCTGTTTTTT.

The rearrangement uses TRBV14 and TRBJ1-2; no definite D call. Germline CDR1 reads SGHDN; CDR2 reads FVKESK. The CDR3 runs 16 residues. V lost 1 base to trimming and J lost 5 bases, with 17 bases between them. The CDR3 nucleotides are TGTGCCAGCAGCCAAGCGGTTGGGCGAACGAATTATGGCTACACCTTC. It is translated as CASSQAVGRTNYGYTF. Filled out from reference TRBV14 and TRBJ1-2, the complete variable domain reads EAGVTQFPSHSVIEKGQTVTLRCDPISGHDNLYWYRRVMGKEIKFLLHFVKESKQDESGMPNNRFLAERTGGTYSTLKVQPAELEDSGVYFCASSQAVGRTNYGYTFGSGTRLTVV.

This clone was detected a few times. The gene calls are TRBV5-1 and TRBJ2-3; tentatively, D is TRBD1 (5 bases). The CDR3 totals 15 residues. The V gene's germline CDR1 is SGHRS and CDR2 YFSETQ. V was cut by 2 bases and J by 0 bases, with 10 bases left in between. Here the CDR3 DNA reads TGCGCCAGCAGCTTCCAGGGAACTAGCACAGATACGCAGTATTTT. It codes for CASSFQGTSTDTQYF.

This clone turned up a few times. The gene calls are TRBV5-1 and TRBJ2-1, with TRBD2 identical over 8 bases. J was trimmed by 6 bases and V by 3 bases; bases with no gene match: 11. Germline V gene data show CDR1 as SGHRS and CDR2 as YFSETQ. The CDR3 totals 16 residues. The CDR3 here is CASSSIAGLSGNEQFF. CDR3 DNA sequence: TGCGCCAGCAGCTCCATAGCGGGGTTAAGTGGCAATGAGCAGTTCTTC.

J is TRBJ1-4 and V is TRBV10-1, with unresolved D. CDR3 length: 14 residues. Germline V gene lookup returns CDR1 WNHNN and CDR2 SYGVQD (reference sequence). The V end was cut by 0 bases, the J end by 5 bases, with 7 bases between. The CDR3 here is CASSESFANEKLFF. The CDR3 DNA reads as TGCGCCAGCAGTGAGTCGTTCGCGAATGAAAAACTGTTTTTT.

The chain recombines TRBV18 with TRBJ2-7, with TRBD2 as a possible D gene (5 bases). The length of the CDR3 is 14 residues. Trimming removed 6 bases at V and 0 bases at J, with 12 bases between. Looked up from germline, CDR1 is KGHSH and CDR2 is LQKENI. CDR3 in amino acids: CASSPSGFSYEQYF. The CDR3 region has the DNA TGTGCCAGCTCCCCCTCGGGGTTCTCCTACGAGCAGTACTTC.

This clone was found a few times. The genes are TRBV5-6 and TRBJ1-3; a weak D match, TRBD1 (6 bases). V was pared by 3 bases and J by 2 bases, with 12 bases between. The CDR3 consists of 15 residues. Germline CDR1 SGHDT, CDR2 YYEEEE. CDR3 nucleotide sequence: TGTGCCAGCAGCTCTCCCGGGACAACTGGAAACACCATATATTTT. Translating gives CASSSPGTTGNTIYF.

The CDR3, as DNA: TGTGCCAGCAGTTTATCAGGGCCCTATGGCTACACCTTC. Its protein is CASSLSGPYGYTF. V and J are TRBV28 and TRBJ1-2, with a possible D match to TRBD1 (5 bases). The CDR3 is 13 amino acids. The germline CDR1 and CDR2 sequences are MDHEN and SYDVKM. V gave up 1 base and J gave up 4 bases, with 7 bases separating them.

This chain connects TRBV10-3 to TRBJ2-5, with 9 bases identical to TRBD2. The V gene end was trimmed by 6 bases and the J gene end by 5 bases; junction bases not matched to a gene: 7. Germline lookup yields CDR1 ENHRY and CDR2 SYGVKD. This CDR3 is built from 14 residues. The CDR3 DNA reads as TGTGCCATCAGCGGGGCGGGGGGGCAGGAGACCCAGTACTTC. Its translation is CAISGAGGQETQYF.

This clone was picked up a small number of times. The V gene is TRBV29-1, the J gene TRBJ1-1; D possibly corresponds to TRBD1 (5 bases). V lost 4 bases and J lost 1, with 7 bases in between. CDR1 is SQVTM, CDR2 ANQGSEA, per germline. CDR3 size: 12 residues. The CDR3 sequence: CSVGRENTEAFF. The DNA for the CDR3 is TGCAGCGTTGGCAGGGAGAACACTGAAGCTTTCTTT. Full variable domain (missing parts from reference TRBV29-1 and TRBJ1-1): SAVISQKPSRDICQRGTSLTIQCQVDSQVTMMFWYRQQPGQSLTLIATANQGSEATYESGFVIDKFPISRPNLTFSTLTVSNMSPEDSSIYLCSVGRENTEAFFGQGTRLTVV.

This clone occurred many times. The J gene is TRBJ2-1, the V gene TRBV29-1, with a weak D call TRBD2 (5 bases). The germline V gene has CDR1 SQVTM and CDR2 ANQGSEA. This CDR3 is 12 amino acids long. V gave up 7 bases and J gave up 3 bases, with 10 bases separating them. As DNA, the CDR3 is TGCAGCGCAGGACTGAGCTACAATGAGCAGTTCTTC. Translation gives CSAGLSYNEQFF.

This clone was picked up a small number of times. The chain has TRBV7-6 and TRBJ1-3; no clear D gene. CDR1 and CDR2 (germline): SGHVS, FNYEAQ. V dropped 1 base and J dropped 1 base, with 14 bases sitting between them. The CDR3 is made up of 17 amino acids. The DNA for the CDR3 is TGTGCCAGCAGCTTAGGGGCCATTGTCGGTTCTGGAAACACCATATATTTT. It is translated as CASSLGAIVGSGNTIYF.

This sequence joins TRBV15 and TRBJ2-7, with a tentative D call TRBD2 (5 bases). Germline CDR1 LNHNV, CDR2 YYDKDF (reference sequence). Deletions cut 4 bases from V and 6 bases from J, with 13 bases between. CDR3 length: 13 residues. The CDR3 reads CATSTRIEGEQYF. CDR3 bases: TGTGCCACCAGCACAAGAATTGAGGGCGAGCAGTACTTC.

This clone was found a few times. This chain connects TRBV5-1 to TRBJ2-7; possible D gene TRBD2, 6 bases. V lost 0 bases to trimming and J lost 1 base, with 17 bases between them. The CDR3 loop spans 17 amino acids. The germline CDR1 and CDR2 sequences are SGHRS and YFSETQ. CDR3 sequence: CASSLAVHPEGSYEQYF. CDR3 nucleotide sequence: TGCGCCAGCAGCTTGGCCGTGCATCCGGAGGGATCCTACGAGCAGTACTTC.

This clone was seen more than once but under ten times. The J gene is TRBJ2-6, the V gene TRBV2, with D unresolved. The CDR3 consists of 16 residues. Per the germline V gene, CDR1 is SNHLY and CDR2 is FYNNEI. The V end lost 1 base, the J end lost 0 bases, and 7 bases lay between the germline ends. CDR3 sequence (DNA): TGTGCCAGCAGTGAAGGGCCCCGCTCTGGGGCCAACGTCCTGACTTTC. Translation: CASSEGPRSGANVLTF. The variable domain in full, completed from reference TRBV2 and TRBJ2-6, reads EPEVTQTPSHQVTQMGQEVILRCVPISNHLYFYWYRQILGQKVEFLVSFYNNEISEKSEIFDDQFSVERPDGSNFTLKIRSTKLEDSAMYFCASSEGPRSGANVLTFGAGSRLTVL.

This clone has more than one count but fewer than ten. This chain uses TRBV4-3 with TRBJ2-7; 10 bases match TRBD2. V lost 2 bases and J lost 3; bases outside the gene matches: 7. In germline, CDR1 is LGHNA, CDR2 YSLEER. This CDR3 spans 16 amino acids. CDR3 sequence reads: CASSQLQRGGNYEQYF. DNA of the CDR3: TGCGCCAGCAGCCAATTGCAGCGGGGGGGCAACTACGAGCAGTACTTC.

In this sample, this clone turned up a few times. This chain links TRBV5-1 with TRBJ1-2, with D possibly TRBD1 on 6 matching bases. Germline CDR1 and CDR2: SGHRS and YFSETQ. The CDR3 length is 13 residues. Deletions cut 4 bases from V and 9 bases from J, with 16 bases between. The CDR3 region has the DNA TGCGCCAGCAGCCTGACATGGACAGCGCGCTACACCTTC. Its translation: CASSLTWTARYTF.

V usage is TRBV18 and J usage is TRBJ2-7; D perhaps matches TRBD2 (5 bases). Germline loops: CDR1 KGHSH, CDR2 LQKENI. Trimming pared 2 bases from V and 7 bases from J, leaving 18 bases between. The CDR3 sequence is 15 residues long. The CDR3 is CASSPSRDSTSEQYF. CDR3 coding DNA: TGTGCCAGCTCACCATCGCGAGACTCCACTAGTGAGCAGTACTTC.

This clone showed up just a few times. The rearrangement uses TRBV13 and TRBJ2-4; the match to TRBD2 covers 7 bases. Germline CDR1 and CDR2: PRHDT and FYEKMQ (reference sequence). Losses at the gene ends were 4 bases for V and 3 bases for J; bases not matched to a gene: 6. The CDR3 contains 15 residues. The CDR3 nucleotides read TGTGCCAGCAGCTACAGGACGGGGGGCAAAAACATTCAGTACTTC. Amino acids: CASSYRTGGKNIQYF.

The table lists this clone with a count of one. The chain has TRBV6-5 and TRBJ2-2, with D uncertain. Trimming removed 6 bases from V and 2 bases from J, with 13 bases in between. This CDR3 is 15 amino acids long. CDR1 is MNHEY and CDR2 is SVGAGI in the germline V gene. CDR3 amino acids: CASRATGDNTGELFF. The CDR3 DNA reads TGTGCCAGCAGAGCGACGGGTGACAACACCGGGGAGCTGTTTTTT.

Here the CDR3 reads CAWSLGLQGMGNQPQHF. Written as DNA, the CDR3 is TGTGCCTGGAGTCTAGGATTACAGGGTATGGGCAATCAGCCCCAGCATTTT. This chain joins TRBV30 and TRBJ1-5, with a tentative D call TRBD1 (6 bases). With 2 bases removed from V and 2 bases from J, the gap between germline ends came to 19 bases. Germline CDR1 and CDR2: GTSNPN and SVGIG (reference sequence). The CDR3 has 17 amino acids.

The chain couples TRBV7-9 to TRBJ2-3; 9 nucleotides match TRBD1. CDR3 length equals 16 residues. V shed 5 bases, J shed 3 bases, and the junction held 9 bases outside the gene matches. Germline V gene sequence: CDR1 SEHNR, CDR2 FQNEAQ (reference sequence). CDR3 nucleotides: TGTGCCAGCAGCCCTAGGGGGACAGGGTGGACAGATACGCAGTATTTT. The encoded protein is CASSPRGTGWTDTQYF.

This clone was counted between two and nine times. V usage is TRBV7-2 and J usage is TRBJ2-3; a possible D gene is TRBD1 (6 bases). Germline-derived CDR1 and CDR2 are SGHTA and FQGNSA. There are 14 residues in the CDR3. The V and J ends lost 4 bases and 6 bases respectively, with 14 bases between them. CDR3 sequence reads: CASSSSQGSDTQYF. For the CDR3, the DNA is TGTGCCAGCAGCTCTTCCCAGGGGTCGGATACGCAGTATTTT.

This chain connects TRBV5-1 to TRBJ1-4; tentatively, D is TRBD1 (5 bases). The CDR3 covers 14 residues. Germline V gene lookup returns CDR1 SGHRS and CDR2 YFSETQ. V was shortened by 0 bases and J by 3 bases, with 6 bases between the two germline ends. In nucleotides, the CDR3 is TGCGCCAGCAGCTTGGAGGGGCCTAATGAAAAACTGTTTTTT. Residues: CASSLEGPNEKLFF.

Only a few counts were recorded for this clone. The chain recombines TRBV5-1 with TRBJ2-3, with TRBD2 matching over 13 bases. The CDR3 is 17 residues long. Germline-derived CDR1 and CDR2 are SGHRS and YFSETQ. V was clipped by 4 bases and J by 4 bases; unmatched bases: 9. CDR3 in amino acids: CASSQRLAGGLADTQYF. CDR3 coding DNA: TGCGCCAGCAGCCAAAGACTAGCGGGGGGTCTCGCAGATACGCAGTATTTT.

This clone was seen a handful of times. This chain joins TRBV2 and TRBJ1-5, with TRBD1 matching over 8 bases. The CDR3 is 17 amino acids. Germline V gene lookup returns CDR1 SNHLY and CDR2 FYNNEI. V shed 2 bases and J 3 bases; nucleotides not matched to a gene: 9. The CDR3 region has the DNA TGTGCCAGCAGTGAAATTAAGGGCAGGGGGCCCAATCAGCCCCAGCATTTT. Translating it yields CASSEIKGRGPNQPQHF. Full variable domain (rest looked up from reference TRBV2 and TRBJ1-5): EPEVTQTPSHQVTQMGQEVILRCVPISNHLYFYWYRQILGQKVEFLVSFYNNEISEKSEIFDDQFSVERPDGSNFTLKIRSTKLEDSAMYFCASSEIKGRGPNQPQHFGDGTRLSIL.